These 21 T cell receptor beta chains originate from one sample sequenced in a study of T cells expressing NK-cell markers. Reprocessing the 5' RACE reads, TCRdb reports a single entry for every CDR3 protein and omits DNA. The sample data list over 200,000 distinct CDR3 sequences. The sequenced material came from blood T cells: a sorted CD56 or NKG2C T cell subset, CD4+ or CD8+ T cells, or bulk PBMC T cells (not recorded which). Source of these receptors: a young man in good health.

The chain recombines TRBV12-3 or TRBV12-4 with TRBJ2-7; the TCRdb call, TRBD1, lacks DNA for checking. This CDR3 contains 13 residues. CDR3 residues: CASSHQGSYEQYF.

The rearrangement links TRBV3-1 to TRBJ2-5. CDR1 and CDR2 (germline): LGHDT, YNNKEL (reference sequence). This CDR3 spans 12 amino acids. The CDR3 region is CASSQETTTQYF.

V usage is TRBV4-1 and J usage is TRBJ2-2; no DNA is available, so the TRBD2 call from TCRdb remains unchecked. The CDR3 is made up of 17 amino acids. The germline gives CDR1 MGHRA, CDR2 YSYEKL. This chain's CDR3 is CASSQVSSVANTGELFF.

The chain couples TRBV5-1 to TRBJ2-1; as DNA is missing, the TRBD2 call by TCRdb cannot be tested. CDR3 size: 15 residues. The germline CDR1 and CDR2 sequences are SGHRS and YFSETQ. The CDR3: CASSLEGQFYNEQFF.

This chain links TRBV20-1 with TRBJ2-3; TCRdb designates TRBD1, a call that cannot be tested without DNA. The germline V gene has CDR1 DFQATT and CDR2 SNEGSKA (reference sequence). CDR3 length: 18 residues. This chain's CDR3 is CSAGTWDWGRVGTDTQYF.

The genes are TRBV7-2 and TRBJ2-7; TCRdb lists TRBD2, though no DNA is available to test this call. CDR1 is SGHTA and CDR2 is FQGNSA in the germline V gene. The CDR3 extends over 16 amino acids. The CDR3 loop reads CASSLNGAVGPYEQYF.

The chain couples TRBV30 to TRBJ1-2; TCRdb's D gene call, TRBD1, goes unchecked for lack of DNA. The germline CDR1 and CDR2 sequences are GTSNPN and SVGIG (reference sequence). The CDR3 totals 13 residues. CDR3 sequence reads: CAWRPDRFYGYTF.

This chain uses TRBV5-6 with TRBJ2-7; TCRdb proposes TRBD1, but this gene call is untestable without DNA. This CDR3 has 14 amino acids. Germline V lookup: CDR1 SGHDT, CDR2 YYEEEE. CDR3 in amino acids: CASSWTRYRDEQYF.

The V call is TRBV12-3 or TRBV12-4, the J call TRBJ2-3; TCRdb proposes TRBD1, but this gene call is untestable without DNA. The CDR3 runs 12 residues. The CDR3 spells CASGGQADTQYF.

The chain links TRBV5-1 to TRBJ1-2; no DNA is available, so the TRBD1 call from TCRdb remains unchecked. This CDR3 has 17 residues. Germline V gene sequence: CDR1 SGHRS, CDR2 YFSETQ. CDR3: CASSLGDRGRVYYGYTF.

V and J are TRBV11-3 and TRBJ1-2; TCRdb gives TRBD1 as the D gene, but with no DNA this cannot be confirmed. Per the germline V gene, CDR1 is SGHNT and CDR2 is YENEEA. There are 12 residues in the CDR3. CDR3 sequence: CASSFGGYGYTF. Using reference TRBV11-3 and TRBJ1-2 for the parts outside the CDR3, the full variable domain is EAGVVQSPRYKIIEKKQPVAFWCNPISGHNTLYWYLQNLGQGPELLIRYENEEAVDDSQLPKDRFSAERLKGVDSTLKIQPAELGDSAVYLCASSFGGYGYTFGSGTRLTVV.

The chain links TRBV20-1 to TRBJ1-5. In germline, CDR1 is DFQATT, CDR2 SNEGSKA (reference sequence). This CDR3 comprises 14 residues. CDR3 protein: CSATIRDSNQPQHF.

This chain joins TRBV5-6 and TRBJ2-1; TCRdb indicates TRBD2, and absent DNA this call remains unverified. The CDR3 runs to 14 residues. Per the germline V gene, CDR1 is SGHDT and CDR2 is YYEEEE. The CDR3 loop reads CASSLISGGNEQFF. Complete variable domain (other parts from reference TRBV5-6 and TRBJ2-1): DAGVTQSPTHLIKTRGQQVTLRCSPKSGHDTVSWYQQALGQGPQFIFQYYEEEERQRGNFPDRFSGHQFPNYSSELNVNALLLGDSALYLCASSLISGGNEQFFGPGTRLTVL.

The chain joins TRBV3-1 to TRBJ1-5; TCRdb's assignment of TRBD1 cannot be checked, as there is no DNA. Germline loops: CDR1 LGHDT, CDR2 YNNKEL (reference sequence). CDR3 length: 12 residues. CDR3: CASSFQGKPQHF.

The chain has TRBV12-3 or TRBV12-4 and TRBJ2-1; TCRdb's D call, TRBD2, is unchecked because there is no DNA. The CDR3 has 14 amino acids. CDR3 protein: CASVLTGSRYEQFF.

The V call is TRBV6-1, the J call TRBJ1-2; the TCRdb call, TRBD1, lacks DNA for checking. Germline-derived CDR1 and CDR2 are MNHNS and SASEGT. CDR3 size: 13 residues. The CDR3 loop reads CASRTDINYGYTF.

This rearrangement joins TRBV11-2 to TRBJ1-5; TCRdb calls TRBD1, which cannot be checked without DNA. The germline V gene encodes CDR1 SGHAT and CDR2 FQNNGV. The length of the CDR3 is 13 residues. The chain's CDR3 is CASSLGGDQPQHF. Combining the CDR3 with reference TRBV11-2 and TRBJ1-5 gives the whole variable domain EAGVAQSPRYKIIEKRQSVAFWCNPISGHATLYWYQQILGQGPKLLIQFQNNGVVDDSQLPKDRFSAERLKGVDSTLKIQPAKLEDSAVYLCASSLGGDQPQHFGDGTRLSIL.

This sequence joins TRBV5-5 and TRBJ1-2. Looked up from germline, CDR1 is SGHKS and CDR2 is YYEKEE (reference sequence). This CDR3 has 15 amino acids. The CDR3 protein is CASSPGASANYGYTF.

J is TRBJ2-2 and V is TRBV11-2; TCRdb names TRBD2, which stays unverified in the absence of DNA. This CDR3 is built from 17 residues. Germline V gene sequence: CDR1 SGHAT, CDR2 FQNNGV. CDR3 loop: CASSFSSGSLYTGELFF.

The genes are TRBV21-1 and TRBJ2-7; the TRBD2 assignment by TCRdb is unverifiable without DNA. TRBV21-1 is assigned pseudogene status. The length of the CDR3 is 16 residues. This CDR3 reads CASSKVLAGESYEQYF.

The chain links TRBV11-2 to TRBJ2-5; TCRdb's D call of TRBD1 is untestable without DNA. CDR3 size: 15 residues. Germline CDR1 is SGHAT and CDR2 is FQNNGV. The CDR3 spells CASSPSEGGQETQYF.